This T cell receptor (beta chain) was sequenced for a study of cytomegalovirus exposure and HLA in healthy donors. Study outcomes and limitations: Earlier analysis yielded a pattern in which most TCR beta V segments were productive about 87% or about 30% of the time. Cytomegalovirus-associated TCR beta chains were listed, numbering 150 to 200.

The CDR3 loop spans 16 amino acids. After removal of 2 bases from V and 3 bases from J, the junction contained 9 bases not matched to a gene. Germline-derived CDR1 and CDR2 are KGHSH and LQKENI. Worth noting for this clone: Its antigen remains unknown.

The primer mix had 60 Vbeta and 13 Jbeta primers. Measured with immunoSEQ multiplex PCR; TCRdb has only the in-frame clones, and not every one. Listed are about 79,000 clones; about 4.6% falls within the top ten. The sample consisted of PBMCs. The clonotype originates from a young man in good health and CMV-seronegative. The chain recombines TRBV18 with TRBJ2-7; 8 bases match TRBD2. The CDR3 sequence: CASSPFRGAGDYEQYF. In DNA form, the CDR3 reads TGTGCCAGCTCACCATTCCGGGGAGCGGGAGACTACGAGCAGTACTTC.